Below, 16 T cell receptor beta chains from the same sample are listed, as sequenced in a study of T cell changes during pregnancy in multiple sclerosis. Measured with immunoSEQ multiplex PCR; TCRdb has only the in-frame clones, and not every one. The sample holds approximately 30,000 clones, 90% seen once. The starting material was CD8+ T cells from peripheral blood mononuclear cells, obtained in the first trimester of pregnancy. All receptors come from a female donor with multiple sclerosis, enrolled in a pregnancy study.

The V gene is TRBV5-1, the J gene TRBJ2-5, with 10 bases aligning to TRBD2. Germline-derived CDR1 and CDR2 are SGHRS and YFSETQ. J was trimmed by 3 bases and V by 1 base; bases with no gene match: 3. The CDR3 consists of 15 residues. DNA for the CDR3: TGCGCCAGCAGCTTGAGGCTAGCGGGAGAAGAGACCCAGTACTTC. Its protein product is CASSLRLAGEETQYF.

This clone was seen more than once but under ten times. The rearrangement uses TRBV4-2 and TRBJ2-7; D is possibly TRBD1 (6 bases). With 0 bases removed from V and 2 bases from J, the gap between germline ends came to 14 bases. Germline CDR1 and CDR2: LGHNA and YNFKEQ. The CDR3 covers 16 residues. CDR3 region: CASSQDTGHKTYEQYF. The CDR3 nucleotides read TGTGCCAGCAGCCAAGACACGGGACACAAAACCTACGAGCAGTACTTC.

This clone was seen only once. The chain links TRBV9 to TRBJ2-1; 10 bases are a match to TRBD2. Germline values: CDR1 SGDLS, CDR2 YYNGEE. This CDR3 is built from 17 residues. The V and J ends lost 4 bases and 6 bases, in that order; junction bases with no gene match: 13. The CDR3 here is CASSHPLLAGDPNEQFF. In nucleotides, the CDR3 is TGTGCCAGCAGCCACCCCCTTCTAGCGGGAGACCCCAATGAGCAGTTCTTC.

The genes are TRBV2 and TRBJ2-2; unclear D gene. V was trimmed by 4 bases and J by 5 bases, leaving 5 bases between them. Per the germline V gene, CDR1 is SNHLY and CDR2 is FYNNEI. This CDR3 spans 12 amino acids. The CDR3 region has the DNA TGTGCCAGCAGTGCGGGTACCGGGGAGCTGTTTTTT. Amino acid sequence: CASSAGTGELFF.

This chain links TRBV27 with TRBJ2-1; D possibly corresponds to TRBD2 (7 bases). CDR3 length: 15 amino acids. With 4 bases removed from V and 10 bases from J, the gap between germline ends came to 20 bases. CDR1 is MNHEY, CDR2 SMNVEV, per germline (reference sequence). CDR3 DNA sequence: TGTGCCAGCAGTTCCCTAGGGGGGGGAGGTGGGGAGCAGTTCTTC. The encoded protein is CASSSLGGGGGEQFF.

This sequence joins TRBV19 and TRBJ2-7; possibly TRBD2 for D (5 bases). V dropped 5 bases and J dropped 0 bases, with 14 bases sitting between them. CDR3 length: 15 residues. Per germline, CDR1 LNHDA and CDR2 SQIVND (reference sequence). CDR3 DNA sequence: TGTGCCAGTAGTGTTAGAGGGTCCCGCTCCTACGAGCAGTACTTC. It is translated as CASSVRGSRSYEQYF.

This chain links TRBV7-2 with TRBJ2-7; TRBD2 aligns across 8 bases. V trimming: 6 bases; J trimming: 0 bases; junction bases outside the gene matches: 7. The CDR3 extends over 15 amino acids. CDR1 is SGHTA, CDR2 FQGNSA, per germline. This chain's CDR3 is CASRAASGPSYEQYF. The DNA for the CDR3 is TGTGCCAGCAGAGCCGCTAGCGGGCCCTCCTACGAGCAGTACTTC. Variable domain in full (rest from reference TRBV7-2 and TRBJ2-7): GAGVSQSPSNKVTEKGKDVELRCDPISGHTALYWYRQSLGQGLEFLIYFQGNSAPDKSGLPSDRFSAERTGGSVSTLTIQRTQQEDSAVYLCASRAASGPSYEQYFGPGTRLTVT.

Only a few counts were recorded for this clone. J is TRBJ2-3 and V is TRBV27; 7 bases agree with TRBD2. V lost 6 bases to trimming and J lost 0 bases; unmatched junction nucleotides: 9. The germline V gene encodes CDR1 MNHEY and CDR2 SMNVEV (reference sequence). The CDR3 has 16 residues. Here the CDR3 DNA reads TGTGCCAGCAGCCCGGGGGGTCAGGGAAGCACAGATACGCAGTATTTT. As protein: CASSPGGQGSTDTQYF.

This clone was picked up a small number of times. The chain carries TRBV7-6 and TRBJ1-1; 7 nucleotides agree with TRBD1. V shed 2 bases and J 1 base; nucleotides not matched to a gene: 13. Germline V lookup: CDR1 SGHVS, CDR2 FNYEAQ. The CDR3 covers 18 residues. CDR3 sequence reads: CASSLWGSSQGTNTEAFF. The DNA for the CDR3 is TGTGCCAGCAGCTTATGGGGATCGTCACAGGGGACGAACACTGAAGCTTTCTTT. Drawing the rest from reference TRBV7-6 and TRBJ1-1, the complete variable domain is GAGVSQSPRYKVTKRGQDVALRCDPISGHVSLYWYRQALGQGPEFLTYFNYEAQQDKSGLPNDRFSAERPEGSISTLTIQRTEQRDSAMYRCASSLWGSSQGTNTEAFFGQGTRLTVV.

The CDR3 reads CASSLGLTETQYF. CDR3 bases: TGTGCCAGCAGCTTAGGACTAACCGAGACCCAGTACTTC. J is TRBJ2-5 and V is TRBV7-6, with TRBD2 as a possible D gene (5 bases). The CDR3 spans 13 residues. Germline V gene data show CDR1 as SGHVS and CDR2 as FNYEAQ. V gave up 1 base and J gave up 5 bases, with 8 bases separating them.

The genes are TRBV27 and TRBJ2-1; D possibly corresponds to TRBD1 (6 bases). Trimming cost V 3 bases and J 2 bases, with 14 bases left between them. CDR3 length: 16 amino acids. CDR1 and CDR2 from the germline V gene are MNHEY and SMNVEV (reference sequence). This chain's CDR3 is CASSLSSGETYNEQFF. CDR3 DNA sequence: TGTGCCAGCAGTTTGTCCTCAGGGGAAACCTACAATGAGCAGTTCTTC.

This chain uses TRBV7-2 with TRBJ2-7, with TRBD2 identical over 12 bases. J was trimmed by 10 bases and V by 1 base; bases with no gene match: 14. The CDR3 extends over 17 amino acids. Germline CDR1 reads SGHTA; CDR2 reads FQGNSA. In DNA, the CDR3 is TGTGCCAGCAGCTTAGTCCCGCGGACTAGCGGGGATAACGGACAGTACTTC. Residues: CASSLVPRTSGDNGQYF.

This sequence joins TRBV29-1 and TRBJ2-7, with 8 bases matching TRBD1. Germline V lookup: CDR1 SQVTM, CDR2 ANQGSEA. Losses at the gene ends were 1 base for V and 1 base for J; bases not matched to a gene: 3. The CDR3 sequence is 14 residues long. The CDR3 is CSVEGTGLSYEQYF. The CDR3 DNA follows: TGCAGCGTTGAAGGGACAGGGCTGTCCTACGAGCAGTACTTC.

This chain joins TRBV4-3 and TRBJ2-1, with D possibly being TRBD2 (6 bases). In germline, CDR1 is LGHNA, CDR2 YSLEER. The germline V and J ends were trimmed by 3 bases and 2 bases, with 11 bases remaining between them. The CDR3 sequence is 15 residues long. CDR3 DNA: TGCGCCAGCAGCCACACGGGAGAGGCCTACAATGAGCAGTTCTTC. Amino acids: CASSHTGEAYNEQFF.

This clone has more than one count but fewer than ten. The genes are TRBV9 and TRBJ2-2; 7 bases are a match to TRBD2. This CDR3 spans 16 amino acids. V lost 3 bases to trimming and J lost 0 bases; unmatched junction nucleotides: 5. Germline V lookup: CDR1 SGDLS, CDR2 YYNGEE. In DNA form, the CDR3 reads TGTGCCAGCAGCGAGGGGCGGGGGACGAACACCGGGGAGCTGTTTTTT. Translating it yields CASSEGRGTNTGELFF.

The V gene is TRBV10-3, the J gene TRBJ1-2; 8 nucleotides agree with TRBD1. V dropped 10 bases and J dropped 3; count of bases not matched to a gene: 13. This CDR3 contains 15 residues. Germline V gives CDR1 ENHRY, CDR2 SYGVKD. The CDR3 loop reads CATAKQGELDYGYTF. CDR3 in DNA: TGTGCCACCGCGAAACAGGGGGAGTTGGACTATGGCTACACCTTC.